This TCR beta chain stems from a study of radiation and T cells in renal cell carcinoma. Profiling relied on immunoSEQ multiplex PCR, and the TCRdb table lists in-frame clones only, not all of them. The table lists over 120,000 clones, less than 90% of them singletons. Stated time point: blood 4 weeks post-SBRT, at nephrectomy. Treatment here: 15 Gy SBRT to primary tumor, nephrectomy 4 weeks later. Nephrectomy followed 15 Gy stereotactic body radiation by 4 weeks. Serial blood draws occurred at baseline and 2 and 4 weeks post-SBRT. The patient's renal cell carcinoma had clear cell pathology. This CDR3 contains 14 residues. Germline CDR1 SGHTA, CDR2 FQGNSA. Comment on this clone: The junction departs from germline at one end; a sequencing error may be responsible.

This sequence originates from a woman aged 50 to 60 with renal cell carcinoma. The specimen comprised blood, sampled from a patient whose treatment included radiotherapy and nephrectomy. The V call is TRBV7-2, the J call TRBJ2-7, with 8 nucleotides matching TRBD2. This CDR3 reads CASSLAGKTYEQYF. The DNA for the CDR3 is TGTGCCAGCAGTTTAGCGGGGAAGACCTACGAGCAGTACTTC.